This T cell receptor (beta chain) was observed in a study of shared clonotypes between healthy human individuals. Study-wide background: Aged between 18 and 49, the donors were two women and three men.

As to this clone: The antigen is undetermined.

Naivety among CD8 cells was defined by CD45RO negativity and positive CCR7 selection, thereby excluding terminally differentiated effector memory CD45RA+ cells. Source study methods: Because ImmunoSEQ provided only junction sequences with no quality scores, the filtering differed. Sequencing used immunoSEQ multiplex PCR; TCRdb keeps in-frame clones, though not all of them. The DNA gave D and trimming, while V, J and clone size come from that table. The sample comprises about 2.1 million clones, roughly 95% of which are singletons, and more than 1.5% rests with the top ten. Germline CDR1 reads SGHTS; CDR2 reads YDEGEE. The CDR3 runs 17 residues. V dropped 3 bases and J dropped 3; count of bases not matched to a gene: 14. Study-wide results and caveats: Of the naive CD4 clonotypes, about 5.4% were shared across several donors. Clonotypes not shared had lower generation probabilities than those common to all four donors.

The V gene is TRBV5-8, the J gene TRBJ2-5, with 7 nucleotides matching TRBD2. Material for sequencing was naive CD8+ T cells from PBMCs. This sequence originates from a man aged 18-30 years in good health. Some clones in this sample may be carry-over from other donors' samples. Written as DNA, the CDR3 is TGTGCCAGCAGCTCTCCGGGGGAGGGACTGGCGGAAGAGACCCAGTACTTC. Its translation: CASSSPGEGLAEETQYF.